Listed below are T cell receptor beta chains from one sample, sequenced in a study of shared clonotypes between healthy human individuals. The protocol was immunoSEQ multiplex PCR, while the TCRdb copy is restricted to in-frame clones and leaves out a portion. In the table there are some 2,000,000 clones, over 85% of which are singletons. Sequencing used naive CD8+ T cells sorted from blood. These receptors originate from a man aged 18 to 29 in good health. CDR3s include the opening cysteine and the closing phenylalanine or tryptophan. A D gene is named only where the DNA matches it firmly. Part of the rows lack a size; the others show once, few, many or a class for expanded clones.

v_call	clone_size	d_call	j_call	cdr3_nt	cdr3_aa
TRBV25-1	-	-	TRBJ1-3	TGTGCCAGCGGTGGGTTCCAGGACACCATATATTTT	CASGGFQDTIYF
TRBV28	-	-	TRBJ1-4	TGTGCCAGCAGTCCTCCTCCGGGACCCAATGAAAAACTGTTTTTT	CASSPPPGPNEKLFF
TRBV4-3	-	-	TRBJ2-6	TGCGCCAGCAGCCAAGGTGGCCCTACATTTTGGGCCAACGTCCTGACTTTC	CASSQGGPTFWANVLTF
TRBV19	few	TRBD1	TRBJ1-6	TGTGCCAGTAGTCCAGGGGGCGCGGGTTCACCCCTCCACTTT	CASSPGGAGSPLHF
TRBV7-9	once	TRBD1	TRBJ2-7	TGTGCCAGCAGCGCCTGGGACAGCGGCTCCTACGAGCAGTACTTC	CASSAWDSGSYEQYF
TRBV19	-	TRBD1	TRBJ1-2	TGTGCCAGTAGTATGACAGGGGTTGATAGCTACACCTTC	CASSMTGVDSYTF
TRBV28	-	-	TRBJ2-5	TGTGCCAGCACCTCCGGCCAGGATTGGGGGCCACAAGAGACCCAGTACTTC	CASTSGQDWGPQETQYF
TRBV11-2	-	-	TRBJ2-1	TGTGCCAGCAGCTTATATAACGGGATGGACCCAAACAATGAGCAGTTCTTC	CASSLYNGMDPNNEQFF
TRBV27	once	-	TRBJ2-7	TGTGCCAGCAGTTTATCGTCGGACGGTCTCCTCGAGCAGTACTTC	CASSLSSDGLLEQYF
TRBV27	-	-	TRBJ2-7	TGTGCCAGCAGCCCAGGGGGGCCTATCTCCTACGAGCAGTACTTC	CASSPGGPISYEQYF
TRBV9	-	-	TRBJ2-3	TGTGCCAGCAGCGCCTCCGGTTTGGGAGTCACAGATACGCAGTATTTT	CASSASGLGVTDTQYF
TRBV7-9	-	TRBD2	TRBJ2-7	TGTGCCAGCAGCTACAGCGGGGACTACGAGCAGTACTTC	CASSYSGDYEQYF
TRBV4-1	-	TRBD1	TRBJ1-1	TGCGCCAGCAGAACGGCCGGGACAGGGGGCGAAAAAGCTGAAGCTTTCTTT	CASRTAGTGGEKAEAFF
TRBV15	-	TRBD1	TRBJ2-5	TGTGCCACCAGCGGACCTTTGGGACAGGGGGTGCAGACCCAGTACTTC	CATSGPLGQGVQTQYF
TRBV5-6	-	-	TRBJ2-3	TGTGCCAGCAGGCCGTTCGCGAACCGAGGGGATCCAGATACGCAGTATTTT	CASRPFANRGDPDTQYF
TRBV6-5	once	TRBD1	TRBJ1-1	TGTGCCAGCAGTCCGACAGGGGTAGGCACTGAAGCTTTCTTT	CASSPTGVGTEAFF
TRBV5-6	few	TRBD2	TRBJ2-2	TGTGCCAGCAGCTTGGAACTAGCGGGGAACACCGGGGAGCTGTTTTTT	CASSLELAGNTGELFF
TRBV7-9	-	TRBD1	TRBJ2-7	TGTGCCAGCAGCTCCCGACAGGGTTCAGTATCCTACGAGCAGTACTTC	CASSSRQGSVSYEQYF
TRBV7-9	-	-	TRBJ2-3	TGTGCCAGCAGCTTAGACGGGGGTAGCGCAGATACGCAGTATTTT	CASSLDGGSADTQYF
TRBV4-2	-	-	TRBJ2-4	TGTGCCAGCGGGGGGGCCGGAAACATTCAGTACTTC	CASGGAGNIQYF
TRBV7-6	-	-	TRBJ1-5	TGTGCCAGCAGCTTAGAAACAGGCAATCAGCCCCAGCATTTT	CASSLETGNQPQHF
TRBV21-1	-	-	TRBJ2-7	TGTGCCAGCAGCAAAGTGTGGGACCGCACCTACGAGCAGTACTTC	CASSKVWDRTYEQYF
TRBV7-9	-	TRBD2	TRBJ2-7	TGTGCCAGCAGCTTAGGGACTAGTAGCGAGCAGTACTTC	CASSLGTSSEQYF
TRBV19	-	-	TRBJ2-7	TGTGCCAGTAGTACCGACGGCTACGAGCAGTACTTC	CASSTDGYEQYF
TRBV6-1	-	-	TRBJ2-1	TGTGCCAGCGGCACAGTTTACAATGAGCAGTTCTTC	CASGTVYNEQFF
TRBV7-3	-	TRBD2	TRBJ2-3	TGTGCCAGCAGCTTAACGGCGGGACTAACGGGGGTCACAGATACGCAGTATTTT	CASSLTAGLTGVTDTQYF
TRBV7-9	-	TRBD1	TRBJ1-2	TGTGCCAGCAGCAAGGGACAGCCCTATGGCTACACCTTC	CASSKGQPYGYTF
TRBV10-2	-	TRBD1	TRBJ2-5	TGCGCCAGCAGTGGACAGGGTAGCGAGACCCAGTACTTC	CASSGQGSETQYF
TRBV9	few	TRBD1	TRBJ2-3	TGTGCCAGCAGCGCCATCATGGACAGGGCCACAGATACGCAGTATTTT	CASSAIMDRATDTQYF
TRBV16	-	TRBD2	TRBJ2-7	TGTGCCAGCAGAGGACTAGCGGTTTACGAGCAGTACTTC	CASRGLAVYEQYF
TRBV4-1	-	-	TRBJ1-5	TGCGCCAGCGGGACTCTCAATCAGCCCCAGCATTTT	CASGTLNQPQHF
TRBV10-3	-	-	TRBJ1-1	TGTGCCATCAGTGAAGAGGGGAACACTGAAGCTTTCTTT	CAISEEGNTEAFF
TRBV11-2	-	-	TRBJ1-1	TGTGCCAGCACTCTAGGAGTACTAGAACTGAACACTGAAGCTTTCTTT	CASTLGVLELNTEAFF
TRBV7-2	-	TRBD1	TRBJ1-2	TGTGCCAGCAGCCGTCCTGAAATGGGACAGAGCTATGGCTACACCTTC	CASSRPEMGQSYGYTF
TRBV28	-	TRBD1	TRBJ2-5	TGTGCCAGCAGTACGCCGACAGGGGTGGCCCAAGAGACCCAGTACTTC	CASSTPTGVAQETQYF
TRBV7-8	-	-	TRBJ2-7	TGTGCCAGCAGCTTATTCGGCGGAGAATACGAGCAGTACTTC	CASSLFGGEYEQYF
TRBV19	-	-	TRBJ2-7	TGTGCCAGTAGTATAGGAAACAGCGGGGAGCAGTACTTC	CASSIGNSGEQYF
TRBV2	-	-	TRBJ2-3	TGTGCCAGCAGAGAGAATATGGGGCTGCCAGATACGCAGTATTTT	CASRENMGLPDTQYF
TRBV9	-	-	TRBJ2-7	TGTGCCAGCAGCGTAGATCAAGGGCCTATCGAGCAGTACTTC	CASSVDQGPIEQYF
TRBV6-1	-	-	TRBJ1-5	TGTGCCAGCAGTGAAAGACCTTACAGTCTGGTCCCAGAGCCCCAGCATTTT	CASSERPYSLVPEPQHF
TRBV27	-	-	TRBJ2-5	TGTGCCAGCAGTGCTCGACAGGTGAATCAAGAGACCCAGTACTTC	CASSARQVNQETQYF
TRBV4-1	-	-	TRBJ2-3	TGCGCCAGCAGCCAAGATCCGGGACCTCCCGCCGATACGCAGTATTTT	CASSQDPGPPADTQYF
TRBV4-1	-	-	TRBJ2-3	TGCGCCAGCAGCCAAGTGGGGGCAGGGAAGGATACGCAGTATTTT	CASSQVGAGKDTQYF
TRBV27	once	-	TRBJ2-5	TGTGCCAGCAGTACCTACCCCCCACCCGGGGGTTCTCAAGAGACCCAGTACTTC	CASSTYPPPGGSQETQYF
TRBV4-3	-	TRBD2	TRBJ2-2	TGCGCCAGCAGCCAAGCTAGCGGGAGGGCGATCACCGGGGAGCTGTTTTTT	CASSQASGRAITGELFF
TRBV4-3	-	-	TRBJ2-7	TGCGCCAGCAGCCGAGGCCAAGGGGCCTCCTACGAGCAGTACTTC	CASSRGQGASYEQYF
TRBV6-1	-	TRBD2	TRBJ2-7	TGTGCCAGCAGTGCGTCGACTAGCGGGATCTACGAGCAGTACTTC	CASSASTSGIYEQYF
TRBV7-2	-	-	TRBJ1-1	TGTGCCAGCAGCCTCCGGGCCAGCTTAGAAGCTTTCTTT	CASSLRASLEAFF
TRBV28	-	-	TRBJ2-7	TGTGCCAGCAGTTTACCCCCACGGGGAACGTGGTCCTACGAGCAGTACTTC	CASSLPPRGTWSYEQYF